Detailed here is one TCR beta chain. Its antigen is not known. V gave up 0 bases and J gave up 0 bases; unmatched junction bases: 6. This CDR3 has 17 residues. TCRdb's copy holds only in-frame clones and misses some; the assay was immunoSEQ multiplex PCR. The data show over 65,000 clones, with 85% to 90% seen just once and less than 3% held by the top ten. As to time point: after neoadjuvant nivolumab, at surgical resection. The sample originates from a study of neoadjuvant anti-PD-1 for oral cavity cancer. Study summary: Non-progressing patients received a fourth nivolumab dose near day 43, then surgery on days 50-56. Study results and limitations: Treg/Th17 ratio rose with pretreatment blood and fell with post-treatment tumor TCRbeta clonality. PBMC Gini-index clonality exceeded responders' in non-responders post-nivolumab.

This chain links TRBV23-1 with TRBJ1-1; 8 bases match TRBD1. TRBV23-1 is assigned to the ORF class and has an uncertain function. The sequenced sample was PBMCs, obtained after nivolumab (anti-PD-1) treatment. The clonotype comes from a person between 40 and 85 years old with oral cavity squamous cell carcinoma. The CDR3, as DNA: TGCGCCAGCAGTCAATCAAAATGGACAGGGCTGAACACTGAAGCTTTCTTT. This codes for CASSQSKWTGLNTEAFF.